The 27 T cell receptor beta chains in this list originate from one sample, sequenced in a study of beta chain features in type 1 diabetes. Sequenced material consisted of expressed TCRB transcripts (all of the isolated RNA was reverse transcribed). Assay: immunoSEQ multiplex PCR; the TCRdb copy retains only in-frame clones and omits some. Of under 550,000 clones in the sample, roughly an eighth were seen once. Sequenced sample: naive CD4+ T cells from blood. These receptors originate from a woman aged 18-35 years in good health.

This clone showed up just a few times. The sample contains more than one DNA sequence encoding this CDR3. The chain uses TRBV9 and TRBJ1-3; D is undetermined. The CDR3 contains 15 residues. Germline V gives CDR1 SGDLS, CDR2 YYNGEE. The V end was cut by 2 bases, the J end by 0 bases, with 9 bases between. The CDR3 sequence is CASSVEGLSGNTIYF. The CDR3 DNA sequence: TGTGCCAGCAGCGTCGAGGGCCTCTCTGGAAACACCATATATTTT. Full variable domain (rest looked up from reference TRBV9 and TRBJ1-3): DSGVTQTPKHLITATGQRVTLRCSPRSGDLSVYWYQQSLDQGLQFLIQYYNGEERAKGNILERFSAQQFPDLHSELNLSSLELGDSALYFCASSVEGLSGNTIYFGEGSWLTVV.

In its sample, this clone was seen a few times. This chain joins TRBV4-3 and TRBJ2-2; no firm D call. V was cut by 0 bases and J by 3 bases, with 8 bases left in between. The CDR3 covers 15 residues. Germline CDR1 and CDR2: LGHNA and YSLEER. CDR3 nucleotides: TGCGCCAGCAGCCAAGATCTCCGGTACACCGGGGAGCTGTTTTTT. Its protein is CASSQDLRYTGELFF.

This rearrangement joins TRBV9 to TRBJ2-6; D is uncertain. CDR1 is SGDLS and CDR2 is YYNGEE in the germline V gene. The V gene lost 4 bases and the J gene lost 2 bases, with 7 bases spanning the gap. The CDR3 covers 14 residues. CDR3 in DNA: TGTGCCAGCAGCATGTCCGCTGGGGCCAACGTCCTGACTTTC. Its protein is CASSMSAGANVLTF.

Here the CDR3 reads CASSPPWGRPSMAENTIYF. CDR3 DNA: TGTGCCAGCAGCCCTCCGTGGGGCCGCCCGTCGATGGCTGAGAACACCATATATTTT. V usage is TRBV7-2 and J usage is TRBJ1-3, with D possibly being TRBD1 (5 bases). The V gene lost 5 bases and the J gene lost 7 bases, with 30 bases spanning the gap. CDR3 length: 19 residues. Germline-derived CDR1 and CDR2 are SGHTA and FQGNSA.

This clone was observed a handful of times. For the CDR3, the DNA is TGTGCCAGCAGCGCCCGATCGCGGGTTTCGAACACCGGGGAGCTGTTTTTT. Translation: CASSARSRVSNTGELFF. V is TRBV9 and J is TRBJ2-2; the D gene is possibly TRBD2 (5 bases). Trimming shortened V by 3 bases and J by 0 bases, and 15 bases separated the two germline ends. The CDR3 spans 17 residues. Germline-derived CDR1 and CDR2 are SGDLS and YYNGEE. Variable domain in full (rest from reference TRBV9 and TRBJ2-2): DSGVTQTPKHLITATGQRVTLRCSPRSGDLSVYWYQQSLDQGLQFLIQYYNGEERAKGNILERFSAQQFPDLHSELNLSSLELGDSALYFCASSARSRVSNTGELFFGEGSRLTVL.

In its sample, this clone was seen a few times. V gene TRBV5-6 combines with J gene TRBJ2-3, with 10 nucleotides matching TRBD2. J gave up 3 bases and V 0 bases, and 7 bases lay outside the gene matches. The CDR3 extends over 17 amino acids. CDR1 and CDR2 (germline): SGHDT, YYEEEE. CDR3 protein: CASSLALAGAYTDTQYF. CDR3 in DNA: TGTGCCAGCAGCTTGGCCCTAGCGGGGGCGTATACAGATACGCAGTATTTT.

This clone has a handful of counts. This chain joins TRBV23-1 and TRBJ2-5, with D perhaps given as TRBD1 or TRBD2 (6 bases each). TRBV23-1 is filed as an ORF, its function uncertain. The CDR3 extends over 13 amino acids. The germline V and J ends were trimmed by 4 bases and 5 bases, with 11 bases remaining between them. The CDR3 region has the DNA TGCGCCAGCAGTCTTTGGGGGGCTGAGACCCAGTACTTC. Its protein is CASSLWGAETQYF.

This clone was found once. J is TRBJ2-7 and V is TRBV11-2; weak D call: TRBD2 (6 bases). This CDR3 is 12 amino acids long. V was clipped by 9 bases and J by 4 bases, with 13 bases between them. Germline V gene sequence: CDR1 SGHAT, CDR2 FQNNGV. The CDR3 loop reads CASSFGGYEQYV. The CDR3 bases are TGTGCCAGTTCCTTCGGGGGTTACGAGCAGTACGTC.

The rearrangement joins TRBV7-7 to TRBJ2-5; perhaps TRBD2 as D (6 bases). The CDR3 spans 14 residues. The germline V gene has CDR1 SSHAT and CDR2 FNYEAQ (reference sequence). Deletions cut 4 bases from V and 0 bases from J, with 9 bases between. CDR3 coding DNA: TGTGCCAGCAGCTCCGCGGGGTACCAAGAGACCCAGTACTTC. It codes for CASSSAGYQETQYF.

This clone was picked up a small number of times. V is TRBV4-2 and J is TRBJ1-2; TRBD1 might be the D (6 bases). The germline V gene encodes CDR1 LGHNA and CDR2 YNFKEQ. The CDR3 is 14 residues long. V shed 0 bases and J shed 8 bases, with 13 bases lying between them. The CDR3 protein is CASSQDIQGRGYTF. CDR3 bases: TGTGCCAGCAGCCAAGATATCCAGGGGCGAGGCTACACCTTC.

The rearrangement links TRBV7-9 to TRBJ1-5; tentatively, D is TRBD1 (5 bases). The germline V gene encodes CDR1 SEHNR and CDR2 FQNEAQ (reference sequence). The CDR3 extends over 14 amino acids. The germline V and J ends were trimmed by 3 bases and 4 bases, with 10 bases remaining between them. As DNA, the CDR3 is TGTGCCAGCAGCTTTCAGGGTACGAATCAGCCCCAGCATTTT. Translating gives CASSFQGTNQPQHF.

The rearrangement uses TRBV19 and TRBJ2-1, with TRBD2 identical over 7 bases. With V trimmed by 3 bases and J by 6 bases, 8 bases remained unmatched. Per the germline V gene, CDR1 is LNHDA and CDR2 is SQIVND (reference sequence). This CDR3 comprises 15 residues. The CDR3 region has the DNA TGTGCCAGTAGTATGTTCGAGCGGGAACGCAATGAGCAGTTCTTC. It specifies CASSMFERERNEQFF. The variable domain in full, completed from reference TRBV19 and TRBJ2-1, reads DGGITQSPKYLFRKEGQNVTLSCEQNLNHDAMYWYRQDPGQGLRLIYYSQIVNDFQKGDIAEGYSVSREKKESFPLTVTSAQKNPTAFYLCASSMFERERNEQFFGPGTRLTVL.

Only a few counts were recorded for this clone. The chain employs TRBV18 and TRBJ2-7; D perhaps matches TRBD1 (6 bases). CDR1 is KGHSH, CDR2 LQKENI, per germline. The CDR3 is 14 amino acids. V shed 2 bases and J shed 2 bases, with 10 bases lying between them. CDR3 residues: CASSPLDSPYEQYV. The CDR3 DNA is TGTGCCAGCTCACCATTGGACAGTCCCTACGAGCAGTACGTC.

On this clone itself: Other DNA sequences in this sample translate to the same CDR3. The chain combines TRBV28 with TRBJ1-4; weak D call: TRBD1 (5 bases). Germline V gene lookup returns CDR1 MDHEN and CDR2 SYDVKM. Trimming removed 2 bases at V and 4 bases at J, with 8 bases between. There are 14 residues in the CDR3. The CDR3 is CASSLQGSNEKLFF. CDR3 nucleotide sequence: TGTGCCAGCAGTTTACAGGGAAGTAATGAAAAACTGTTTTTT.

This rearrangement joins TRBV19 to TRBJ2-3, with 8 bases matching TRBD2. The junction had 4 bases not matched to a gene; V was cut back by 5 bases and J by 6 bases. Germline CDR1 LNHDA, CDR2 SQIVND (reference sequence). The CDR3 loop spans 13 amino acids. CDR3 loop: CASSLRTSDTQYF. The CDR3 DNA sequence: TGTGCCAGTAGTCTGAGGACTAGCGATACGCAGTATTTT.

This clone was counted a few times. The chain couples TRBV10-3 to TRBJ2-4, with 8 bases aligning to TRBD1. The CDR3 length is 13 residues. Per germline, CDR1 ENHRY and CDR2 SYGVKD. Trimming at V came to 8 bases and at J to 7 bases, leaving 7 bases not matched to a gene. The CDR3 coding sequence is TGTGCCATCGGTCCGACAGGGGCGAACATTCAGTACTTC. This translates into CAIGPTGANIQYF.

This clone was counted only a few times. This chain links TRBV6-5 with TRBJ2-7; TRBD1 agrees at 8 bases. With 6 bases clipped from V and 4 bases from J, the junction kept 8 bases outside the gene matches. From germline, CDR1 is MNHEY and CDR2 SVGAGI. The CDR3 loop spans 14 amino acids. The chain's CDR3 is CASSPDRGVYEQYF. The CDR3 region has the DNA TGTGCCAGCAGCCCTGACAGGGGAGTATACGAGCAGTACTTC.

This clone was seen more than once but under ten times. The V and J genes are TRBV7-2 and TRBJ1-6; no clear D gene. Trimming took off 5 bases at V and 8 bases at J, with 7 bases between the two ends. This CDR3 contains 12 residues. CDR1 SGHTA and CDR2 FQGNSA come from the germline V gene. The DNA of the CDR3 is TGTGCCAGCAGCCCTAGCGATTCACCCCTCCACTTT. Translated: CASSPSDSPLHF.

The table lists this clone with a few counts. V gene TRBV18 combines with J gene TRBJ2-3; 9 positions match TRBD1. Germline V gene data show CDR1 as KGHSH and CDR2 as LQKENI. The length of the CDR3 is 15 residues. The trim removed 3 bases at V and 6 bases at J, leaving 7 bases unmatched. CDR3 coding DNA: TGTGCCAGCTCACCCTTGGGACAGGGTGCGGATACGCAGTATTTT. Translation: CASSPLGQGADTQYF.

This clone appeared a few times. The rearrangement links TRBV7-2 to TRBJ2-5, with TRBD2 matching 16 bases. J lost 3 bases, V lost 5 bases, and 9 bases had no gene match. Germline CDR1 SGHTA, CDR2 FQGNSA. The CDR3 consists of 18 residues. In DNA form, the CDR3 reads TGTGCCAGCAGCCGGGGACTAGCGGGAGGGCCCGGTGAAGAGACCCAGTACTTC. Protein: CASSRGLAGGPGEETQYF.

The chain joins TRBV7-9 to TRBJ1-2, with unresolved D. The CDR3 extends over 14 amino acids. Trimming took off 11 bases at V and 4 bases at J, with 20 bases between the two ends. Germline assignment: CDR1 SEHNR and CDR2 FQNEAQ (reference sequence). The CDR3 loop reads CALDGPLIPYGYTF. The CDR3 DNA reads as TGTGCCCTCGACGGACCGTTGATTCCCTATGGCTACACCTTC. The full variable domain, in which reference TRBV7-9 and TRBJ1-2 provide the parts outside the CDR3, is DTGVSQNPRHKITKRGQNVTFRCDPISEHNRLYWYRQTLGQGPEFLTYFQNEAQLEKSRLLSDRFSAERPKGSFSTLEIQRTEQGDSAMYLCALDGPLIPYGYTFGSGTRLTVV.

This clone was observed a handful of times. This rearrangement joins TRBV7-2 to TRBJ2-7, with a weak D call TRBD2 (6 bases). Germline assignment: CDR1 SGHTA and CDR2 FQGNSA. Trimming removed 7 bases from V and 2 bases from J, with 18 bases in between. CDR3 length equals 15 residues. CDR3 region: CASTTAGGTTYEQYF. The DNA for the CDR3 is TGTGCCAGCACCACTGCTGGCGGGACCACCTACGAGCAGTACTTC.

The rearrangement uses TRBV29-1 and TRBJ1-2; 7 nucleotides match TRBD1. V lost 7 bases and J lost 8; bases outside the gene matches: 10. Germline V gene lookup returns CDR1 SQVTM and CDR2 ANQGSEA. The CDR3 spans 12 residues. The CDR3 is CSALHTQGGYTF. The CDR3 nucleotides read TGCAGCGCACTACATACACAGGGGGGCTACACCTTC.

This rearrangement joins TRBV19 to TRBJ1-4; D unclear. Germline V gene sequence: CDR1 LNHDA, CDR2 SQIVND (reference sequence). The CDR3 contains 12 residues. Trimming shortened V by 3 bases and J by 7 bases, and 6 bases separated the two germline ends. The CDR3 sequence is CASSISSEKLFF. CDR3 DNA sequence: TGTGCCAGTAGTATTTCTTCTGAAAAACTGTTTTTT.

This clone occurred a few times. The chain combines TRBV27 with TRBJ2-7, with 10 bases aligning to TRBD1. Germline V CDR1 and CDR2: MNHEY, SMNVEV (reference sequence). Unmatched junction bases numbered 14, after V lost 6 bases and J lost 9 bases. CDR3 length equals 15 residues. The CDR3 reads CASSPGGTGVLGQYV. The CDR3 DNA reads TGTGCCAGCAGCCCAGGCGGGACAGGGGTCCTAGGGCAGTACGTC.

The chain couples TRBV7-3 to TRBJ1-1; D is uncertain. This CDR3 spans 14 amino acids. V shed 1 base and J shed 2 bases, with 8 bases lying between them. Germline V gives CDR1 SGHTA, CDR2 FQGTGA. CDR3 sequence (DNA): TGTGCCAGCAGCTTAAACTGGTACAACACTGAAGCTTTCTTT. This codes for CASSLNWYNTEAFF.

This clone was seen a single time. V is TRBV20-1 and J is TRBJ2-3; the D is unclear. V lost 7 bases, J lost 10 bases, and 15 bases lay in between. Germline lookup yields CDR1 DFQATT and CDR2 SNEGSKA (reference sequence). CDR3 length equals 11 residues. The CDR3 sequence: CSGGRREAQYF. Written as DNA, the CDR3 is TGCAGTGGGGGTCGGAGAGAGGCGCAGTATTTT.